Below, 29 T cell receptor beta chains from the same sample are listed, as sequenced in a study of shared clonotypes between healthy human individuals. Sequencing was performed with immunoSEQ multiplex PCR; in TCRdb, only in-frame clones are kept and a portion is missing. This sample has over 1.4 million clones; roughly 96% occur once, and the top ten carry over 1%. Sequenced input: naive CD4+ T cells sorted from blood. Subset indicated: CD45RA+ positively selected. All receptors come from a man aged 25 to 45 in good health.

The V and J genes are TRBV5-4 and TRBJ2-6; 7 bases fit TRBD1. This CDR3 region has 16 residues. CDR1 is SGHNT, CDR2 YYREEE, per germline (reference sequence). The J segment lost 2 bases and the V segment lost 4 bases, leaving 6 bases of the junction unmatched. CDR3 nucleotide sequence: TGTGCCAGCAGCGGGGCCACAGGGGCTGGGGCCAACGTCCTGACTTTC. It yields the protein CASSGATGAGANVLTF.

The genes are TRBV5-1 and TRBJ2-5; D gene ambiguous. The CDR3 sequence is 13 residues long. Trimming took 0 bases from V and 3 from J, leaving 6 bases between them. Germline CDR1 is SGHRS and CDR2 is YFSETQ. The CDR3 spells CASSLALEETQYF. CDR3 coding DNA: TGCGCCAGCAGCTTGGCCTTAGAAGAGACCCAGTACTTC.

The rearrangement joins TRBV5-1 to TRBJ2-7; a weak D match, TRBD2 (5 bases). This CDR3 comprises 14 residues. The V gene's germline CDR1 is SGHRS and CDR2 YFSETQ. The ends were cut back, 0 bases at V and 6 bases at J, with 13 bases in the middle. CDR3 sequence: CASSLELARSEQYF. The CDR3 DNA reads as TGCGCCAGCAGCTTGGAGCTAGCTAGGAGCGAGCAGTACTTC.

The chain joins TRBV30 to TRBJ2-5, with 10 bases matching TRBD2. V gave up 0 bases and J gave up 7 bases; unmatched junction bases: 11. The CDR3 spans 16 residues. Per the germline V gene, CDR1 is GTSNPN and CDR2 is SVGIG (reference sequence). In DNA, the CDR3 is TGTGCCTGGAGTGTTAGCTCTAGCGGGAGTATGGCGACCCAGTACTTC. Its protein is CAWSVSSSGSMATQYF.

This clone was recorded only once. This chain joins TRBV11-2 and TRBJ2-1; TRBD2 is a possible D gene (5 bases). The V and J ends lost 1 base and 0 bases respectively, with 10 bases between them. The CDR3 is made up of 16 amino acids. Per the germline V gene, CDR1 is SGHAT and CDR2 is FQNNGV. In DNA form, the CDR3 reads TGTGCCAGCAGCTTAGCATTGCGGGTCTCCTACAATGAGCAGTTCTTC. Translating it yields CASSLALRVSYNEQFF.

On this clone itself: Additional DNA sequences in this sample encode the identical CDR3. V usage is TRBV5-1 and J usage is TRBJ2-2, with unresolved D. Between the trimmed V and J ends, which lost 3 bases and 1 base, there was a span of 7 bases. The length of the CDR3 is 14 residues. Germline V gives CDR1 SGHRS, CDR2 YFSETQ. The CDR3 sequence: CASSSNGNTGELFF. CDR3 coding DNA: TGCGCCAGCAGCTCCAACGGGAACACCGGGGAGCTGTTTTTT.

This chain's CDR3 is CASSGPGQGLHEQYF. CDR3 sequence (DNA): TGTGCCAGCTCAGGTCCGGGACAGGGTCTCCACGAGCAGTACTTC. V usage is TRBV18 and J usage is TRBJ2-7; 9 nucleotides align to TRBD1. The V segment lost 5 bases and the J segment 5 bases; nucleotides outside the gene matches: 10. CDR3 length equals 15 residues. CDR1 is KGHSH, CDR2 LQKENI, per germline.

This clone has a single count. The gene calls are TRBV11-3 and TRBJ1-6; a possible D gene is TRBD1 (6 bases). Germline V CDR1 and CDR2: SGHNT, YENEEA. The CDR3 runs 13 residues. The V and J ends lost 3 bases and 11 bases respectively, with 11 bases between them. The CDR3: CASSLDRTTPLHF. CDR3 in DNA: TGTGCCAGCAGCTTGGACAGAACTACACCCCTCCACTTT. Looking up the rest from reference TRBV11-3 and TRBJ1-6 gives the full variable domain: EAGVVQSPRYKIIEKKQPVAFWCNPISGHNTLYWYLQNLGQGPELLIRYENEEAVDDSQLPKDRFSAERLKGVDSTLKIQPAELGDSAVYLCASSLDRTTPLHFGNGTRLTVT.

About this clone itself: Other DNA sequences of this sample code for an identical CDR3. The rearrangement links TRBV29-1 to TRBJ2-3; 9 bases align to TRBD2. The CDR3 is made up of 14 amino acids. Germline V gene sequence: CDR1 SQVTM, CDR2 ANQGSEA. Unmatched junction bases numbered 5, after V lost 7 bases and J lost 0 bases. CDR3 nucleotide sequence: TGCAGCGGACTCACTAGCGGGAGCACAGATACGCAGTATTTT. Translation: CSGLTSGSTDTQYF.

The V gene is TRBV9, the J gene TRBJ2-7, with 7 nucleotides matching TRBD2. The CDR3 is 14 amino acids. The V gene end was trimmed by 4 bases and the J gene end by 3 bases; junction bases not matched to a gene: 7. Germline assignment: CDR1 SGDLS and CDR2 YYNGEE. For the CDR3, the DNA is TGTGCCAGCAGCCCAACAGCGGGAAGCTACGAGCAGTACTTC. Protein product: CASSPTAGSYEQYF.

The chain uses TRBV9 and TRBJ1-2; no definite D call. CDR3 length equals 13 residues. The germline CDR1 and CDR2 sequences are SGDLS and YYNGEE. Trimming shortened V by 3 bases and J by 4 bases, and 10 bases separated the two germline ends. The CDR3 here is CASSEGVSYGYTF. The CDR3 nucleotides are TGTGCCAGCAGCGAGGGAGTCAGCTATGGCTACACCTTC.

This rearrangement joins TRBV4-1 to TRBJ2-7; 7 bases line up with TRBD1. The V gene end was trimmed by 0 bases and the J gene end by 9 bases; junction bases not matched to a gene: 11. CDR1 MGHRA and CDR2 YSYEKL come from the germline V gene. The length of the CDR3 is 15 residues. The CDR3 bases are TGCGCCAGCAGCCAAGATTACAGGGGTACGGAAAGGCAGTACTTC. It is translated as CASSQDYRGTERQYF.

The chain couples TRBV18 to TRBJ2-2; D is unclear. The CDR3 contains 14 residues. In germline, CDR1 is KGHSH, CDR2 LQKENI. The V end was cut by 3 bases, the J end by 8 bases, with 13 bases between. The CDR3 spells CASSPSQSRGELFF. DNA for the CDR3: TGTGCCAGCTCACCGTCGCAGTCGCGAGGGGAGCTGTTTTTT.

V and J are TRBV5-6 and TRBJ2-7, with 9 bases aligning to TRBD1. This CDR3 region has 15 residues. The J segment lost 6 bases and the V segment lost 4 bases, leaving 11 bases of the junction unmatched. Looked up from germline, CDR1 is SGHDT and CDR2 is YYEEEE. Written as DNA, the CDR3 is TGTGCCAGCAGCCGACCGGGACAGGGTGTTTCCGAGCAGTACTTC. Residues: CASSRPGQGVSEQYF.

The rearrangement joins TRBV4-2 to TRBJ2-3; TRBD1 aligns across 7 bases. Losses at the gene ends were 0 bases for V and 1 base for J; bases not matched to a gene: 10. Germline loops: CDR1 LGHNA, CDR2 YNFKEQ. CDR3 length: 18 residues. In DNA form, the CDR3 reads TGTGCCAGCAGCCAAGATCCACCGGGCCAGGGGGGCACAGATACGCAGTATTTT. Translated, it gives CASSQDPPGQGGTDTQYF.

This chain joins TRBV7-9 and TRBJ2-3; 11 bases match TRBD2. The germline gives CDR1 SEHNR, CDR2 FQNEAQ (reference sequence). The CDR3 contains 17 residues. The J segment lost 5 bases and the V segment lost 2 bases, leaving 9 bases of the junction unmatched. CDR3 nucleotides: TGTGCCAGCAGCTTACAAGAACTAGCGGGAGAGGGAGATACGCAGTATTTT. The encoded protein is CASSLQELAGEGDTQYF.

The genes are TRBV9 and TRBJ2-7, with D perhaps TRBD1 (5 bases). Germline-derived CDR1 and CDR2 are SGDLS and YYNGEE. This CDR3 has 13 residues. Trimming removed 0 bases at V and 6 bases at J, with 10 bases between. CDR3 DNA: TGTGCCAGCAGCGTAGACGTAGGGGTCGAGCAGTACTTC. Amino acid sequence: CASSVDVGVEQYF.

This clone was observed a single time. The J gene is TRBJ2-7, the V gene TRBV5-1, with 7 bases matching TRBD2. Germline V gene data show CDR1 as SGHRS and CDR2 as YFSETQ. The CDR3 is 15 residues long. V was pared by 0 bases and J by 0 bases, with 3 bases of the junction left unmatched. Here the CDR3 reads CASSLEGGSSYEQYF. CDR3 DNA sequence: TGCGCCAGCAGCTTGGAGGGCGGGAGCTCCTACGAGCAGTACTTC. Full variable domain (remainder filled in from reference TRBV5-1 and TRBJ2-7): KAGVTQTPRYLIKTRGQQVTLSCSPISGHRSVSWYQQTPGQGLQFLFEYFSETQRNKGNFPGRFSGRQFSNSRSEMNVSTLELGDSALYLCASSLEGGSSYEQYFGPGTRLTVT.

The CDR3: CASNRGGVNYGYTF. CDR3 nucleotide sequence: TGTGCCAGCAACCGAGGGGGCGTTAACTATGGCTACACCTTC. The genes are TRBV28 and TRBJ1-2, with 7 positions matching TRBD1. This CDR3 is 14 amino acids long. J gave up 1 base and V 7 bases, and 6 bases lay outside the gene matches. CDR1 is MDHEN and CDR2 is SYDVKM in the germline V gene.

This chain connects TRBV25-1 to TRBJ2-3, with no clear D. Per the germline V gene, CDR1 is MGHDK and CDR2 is SYGVNS. The CDR3 contains 13 residues. The V and J ends lost 1 base and 4 bases respectively, with 6 bases between them. CDR3 coding DNA: TGTGCCAGCAGTGAATTCGCGGCAGATACGCAGTATTTT. It encodes CASSEFAADTQYF.

The rearrangement links TRBV30 to TRBJ1-5; D gene unclear. This CDR3 spans 13 amino acids. V gave up 3 bases and J gave up 7 bases, with 13 bases separating them. Germline loops: CDR1 GTSNPN, CDR2 SVGIG (reference sequence). CDR3 sequence: CAWSPQSGQPQHF. The CDR3 nucleotides read TGTGCCTGGAGCCCACAATCGGGACAGCCCCAGCATTTT.

The V call is TRBV7-3, the J call TRBJ2-7; D perhaps matches TRBD1 (6 bases). In germline, CDR1 is SGHTA, CDR2 FQGTGA. The V end lost 1 base, the J end lost 3 bases, and 13 bases lay between the germline ends. The CDR3 is 15 amino acids. The CDR3 is CASSLIRAGDYEQYF. The CDR3 coding sequence is TGTGCCAGCAGCTTAATTAGGGCAGGGGACTACGAGCAGTACTTC.

The J gene is TRBJ2-6, the V gene TRBV18, with 9 nucleotides matching TRBD1. V shed 6 bases, J shed 0 bases, and the junction held 9 bases outside the gene matches. Per the germline V gene, CDR1 is KGHSH and CDR2 is LQKENI. This CDR3 comprises 18 residues. The CDR3 loop is CASSPRQGVVSGANVLTF. In DNA, the CDR3 is TGTGCCAGCTCGCCGCGACAGGGGGTAGTCTCTGGGGCCAACGTCCTGACTTTC.

J is TRBJ2-7 and V is TRBV7-2; D not resolved. Trimming removed 2 bases from V and 3 bases from J, with 5 bases in between. Germline values: CDR1 SGHTA, CDR2 FQGNSA. This CDR3 region has 12 residues. CDR3 loop: CASSLLDYEQYF. CDR3 coding DNA: TGTGCCAGCAGCTTATTAGACTACGAGCAGTACTTC.

V gene TRBV19 combines with J gene TRBJ1-4; D remains ambiguous. The CDR3 has 16 amino acids. Per germline, CDR1 LNHDA and CDR2 SQIVND (reference sequence). V lost 5 bases and J lost 0, with 13 bases in between. The CDR3 spells CASSFRTVATNEKLFF. The CDR3 DNA reads TGTGCCAGTAGTTTCCGGACGGTAGCAACTAATGAAAAACTGTTTTTT.

CDR3 amino acids: CASSSEGDTIYF. In nucleotides, the CDR3 is TGTGCCAGCAGTTCCGAGGGAGACACCATATATTTT. This chain joins TRBV28 and TRBJ1-3, with D uncertain. This CDR3 has 12 residues. Trimming left V 4 bases short and J 8 bases short, with 9 bases between. CDR1 and CDR2 from the germline V gene are MDHEN and SYDVKM. Supplemented by reference TRBV28 and TRBJ1-3, the full variable domain reads DVKVTQSSRYLVKRTGEKVFLECVQDMDHENMFWYRQDPGLGLRLIYFSYDVKMKEKGDIPEGYSVSREKKERFSLILESASTNQTSMYLCASSSEGDTIYFGEGSWLTVV.

On this clone: A junction end diverges from the germline sequence, so it may reflect a read error. The chain has TRBV6-6 and TRBJ2-2; 7 nucleotides line up with TRBD2. This CDR3 is 14 amino acids long. The germline V gene encodes CDR1 MNHNY and CDR2 SVGAGI (reference sequence). The CDR3 here is CASSPAGITGGLFF. The CDR3 nucleotides are TGTGCCAGCAGCCCAGCGGGAATCACCGGGGGGCTGTTTTTT.

V gene TRBV10-1 combines with J gene TRBJ2-7, with 12 nucleotides matching TRBD1. Germline loops: CDR1 WNHNN, CDR2 SYGVQD (reference sequence). This CDR3 has 12 residues. V shed 8 bases, J shed 5 bases, and the junction held 1 base outside the gene matches. CDR3 sequence reads: CASGTGGDEQYF. The CDR3 DNA sequence: TGCGCCAGCGGGACAGGGGGCGACGAGCAGTACTTC.

This rearrangement joins TRBV29-1 to TRBJ2-5; 9 positions match TRBD2. Germline-derived CDR1 and CDR2 are SQVTM and ANQGSEA. The CDR3 extends over 18 amino acids. CDR3 nucleotides: TGCGGGGGCTCGTATGGCCTAGCGGGACCTAGCGGGGAAGAGACCCAGTACTTC. This translates into CGGSYGLAGPSGEETQYF.